Sequencing of this TCR beta chain was carried out in a study of CD8 T cells in Susac syndrome. There are 14 residues in the CDR3. The germline V gene has CDR1 SGHTA and CDR2 FQGNSA. Trimming removed 6 bases at V and 5 bases at J, with 16 bases between. With random hexamers, about 0.45 to 1 ug RNA was reverse transcribed. TCRdb re-called the immunoSEQ multiplex PCR reads through MiXCR, storing one row per CDR3 protein. The table has 250,000 to 350,000 distinct CDR3 sequences, about 91% seen once. Sequencing used CD4+ T cells from PBMCs. The TCR comes from a human donor with multiple sclerosis. The chain is built from TRBV7-2 and TRBJ2-5, with D perhaps being TRBD1 or TRBD2 (6 bases each). DNA for the CDR3: TGTGCCAGCAGTCGACAGGCGGGGTCGGAGACCCAGTACTTC. This gives the protein CASSRQAGSETQYF.